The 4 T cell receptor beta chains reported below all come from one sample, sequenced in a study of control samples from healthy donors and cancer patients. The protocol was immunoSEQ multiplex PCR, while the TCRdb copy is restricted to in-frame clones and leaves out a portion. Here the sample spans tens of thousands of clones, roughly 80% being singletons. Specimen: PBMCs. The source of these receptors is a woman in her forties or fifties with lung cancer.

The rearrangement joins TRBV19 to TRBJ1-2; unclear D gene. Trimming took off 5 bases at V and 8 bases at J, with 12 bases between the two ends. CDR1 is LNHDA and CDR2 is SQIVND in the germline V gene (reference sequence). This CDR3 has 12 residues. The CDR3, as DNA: TGTGCCAGTAGTGCCCCGGAGAGAGGCTACACCTTC. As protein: CASSAPERGYTF.

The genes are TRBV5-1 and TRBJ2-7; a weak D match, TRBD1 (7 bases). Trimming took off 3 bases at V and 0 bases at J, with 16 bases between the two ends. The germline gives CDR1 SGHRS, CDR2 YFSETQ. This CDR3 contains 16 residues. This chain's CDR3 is CASSSGGTVYSYEQYF. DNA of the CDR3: TGCGCCAGCAGCTCTGGGGGGACAGTGTACTCCTACGAGCAGTACTTC.

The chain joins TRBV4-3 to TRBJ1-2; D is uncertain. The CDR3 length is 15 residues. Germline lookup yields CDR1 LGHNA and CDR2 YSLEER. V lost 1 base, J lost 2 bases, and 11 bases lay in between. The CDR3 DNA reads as TGCGCCAGCAGCCAAGTTCTGAGCGAGAACTATGGCTACACCTTC. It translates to CASSQVLSENYGYTF.

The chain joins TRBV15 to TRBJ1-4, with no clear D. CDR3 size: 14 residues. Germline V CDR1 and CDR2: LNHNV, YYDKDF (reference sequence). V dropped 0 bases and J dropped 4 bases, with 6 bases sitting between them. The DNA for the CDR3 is TGTGCCACCAGCAGAGATGTGGTTAATGAAAAACTGTTTTTT. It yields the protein CATSRDVVNEKLFF.